A selection of T cell receptor beta chains follows, all from one sample in a study of blood T cell repertoires in COVID-19. Clones were sequenced by immunoSEQ multiplex PCR, and TCRdb holds only the in-frame ones, with some missing. The sample has roughly 400,000 clones; over 75% are singletons. Sequenced sample: PBMCs or T cells enriched from blood (not recorded which). Receptor source: a woman younger than 35 who had been exposed to COVID-19. The CDR3 runs from the conserved cysteine through the conserved F or W. The order of the fields is V gene, J gene, clone size, D gene, CDR3 protein, CDR3 DNA. A D gene is named only where the DNA matches it firmly. Rows may omit the clone size; those that give it use once, few, many or a size class.

TRBV7-9	TRBJ1-4	.	.	CASSLVDLREKLFF	TGTGCCAGCAGCTTAGTGGATTTGAGGGAAAAACTGTTTTTT
TRBV27	TRBJ2-7	once	.	CASSLLQGKAYEQYF	TGTGCCAGCAGTTTACTACAGGGTAAGGCCTACGAGCAGTACTTC
TRBV10-1	TRBJ1-2	.	TRBD1	CASSEGQGGKDGYTF	TGCGCCAGCAGTGAGGGACAGGGTGGAAAGGATGGCTACACCTTC
TRBV6-5	TRBJ1-1	.	.	CASSPNQGFSTEAFF	TGTGCCAGCAGTCCCAACCAGGGGTTCAGCACTGAAGCTTTCTTT
TRBV6-5	TRBJ2-7	.	TRBD1	CASVTTGTGRNEQYF	TGTGCCAGCGTGACCACCGGGACAGGGCGGAACGAGCAGTACTTC
TRBV28	TRBJ1-4	.	.	CASSLGPNEKLFF	TGTGCCAGCAGCCTAGGCCCTAATGAAAAACTGTTTTTT
TRBV4-3	TRBJ1-5	.	.	CASSQDKNGPAGAQPQHF	TGCGCCAGCAGCCAAGATAAAAACGGGCCGGCGGGGGCTCAGCCCCAGCATTTT
TRBV5-6	TRBJ1-1	.	TRBD1	CASSLNPLDRGSEAFF	TGTGCCAGCAGCTTGAATCCTTTGGACAGGGGTTCTGAAGCTTTCTTT
TRBV5-6	TRBJ1-2	.	.	CASSARRGPVYGYTF	TGTGCCAGCAGCGCCAGAAGAGGGCCTGTCTATGGCTACACCTTC
TRBV5-6	TRBJ1-6	.	TRBD1	CASSFRQGYNSPLHF	TGTGCCAGCAGCTTTCGACAGGGCTATAATTCACCCCTCCACTTT
TRBV2	TRBJ2-1	.	.	CASYIQGSLGNEQFF	TGTGCCAGCTACATTCAGGGAAGTCTAGGGAATGAGCAGTTCTTC
TRBV4-1	TRBJ1-1	.	.	CASSQGDTYTEAFF	TGCGCCAGCAGCCAGGGGGACACCTACACTGAAGCTTTCTTT
TRBV15	TRBJ1-2	.	TRBD1	CATSRAGTGWGYTF	TGTGCCACCAGCAGAGCTGGGACAGGGTGGGGCTACACCTTC
TRBV5-8	TRBJ2-3	.	.	CASSLEDYLTDTQYF	TGTGCCAGCAGCTTGGAGGACTACCTCACAGATACGCAGTATTTT
TRBV7-9	TRBJ2-3	.	.	CASSSPYTDTQYF	TGTGCCAGCAGCTCTCCCTACACAGATACGCAGTATTTT
TRBV28	TRBJ2-7	.	TRBD1	CASRTGGAGSYEQYF	TGTGCCAGCCGGACAGGGGGCGCTGGGTCCTACGAGCAGTACTTC
TRBV15	TRBJ1-3	.	.	CATSGGTFLDSQILSSGNTIYF	TGTGCCACCAGCGGAGGGACCTTCTTGGACAGTCAAATCCTTAGCTCTGGAAACACCATATATTTT
TRBV3-1/TRBV3-2	TRBJ1-2	.	TRBD1	CASSHLKVPGTDYGYTF	TGTGCCAGCAGCCACCTTAAAGTCCCCGGGACAGACTATGGCTACACCTTC
TRBV18	TRBJ2-5	.	TRBD2	CASSPLAGYQETQYF	TGTGCCAGCTCACCCCTAGCGGGATACCAAGAGACCCAGTACTTC
TRBV7-2	TRBJ1-1	.	TRBD1	CASRPGQGRTEAFF	TGTGCCAGCAGACCCGGACAGGGTAGGACTGAAGCTTTCTTT
TRBV25-1	TRBJ2-5	.	TRBD1	CASSVQGAGETQYF	TGTGCCAGCAGTGTTCAGGGGGCGGGCGAGACCCAGTACTTC
TRBV30	TRBJ2-7	.	TRBD1	CASDRGGSYEQYF	TGTGCCTCGGACAGGGGAGGCTCCTACGAGCAGTACTTC
TRBV9	TRBJ2-2	.	.	CASSRGSGATTGELFF	TGTGCCAGCAGCAGAGGGTCAGGGGCGACAACCGGGGAGCTGTTTTTT
TRBV28	TRBJ1-1	.	TRBD1	CASSLGGTGNTEAFF	TGTGCCAGCAGTTTGGGAGGGACAGGGAACACTGAAGCTTTCTTT
TRBV2	TRBJ1-2	.	TRBD1	CASRNRGGDYGYTF	TGTGCCAGCAGAAACAGGGGTGGCGACTATGGCTACACCTTC
TRBV6-5	TRBJ1-1	.	.	CASRRQALMNTEAFF	TGTGCCAGCAGACGACAGGCCCTAATGAACACTGAAGCTTTCTTT
TRBV4-3	TRBJ2-7	.	TRBD2	CASSQETSGGYEQYF	TGCGCCAGCAGCCAAGAGACCAGCGGGGGGTACGAGCAGTACTTC
TRBV24-1	TRBJ2-3	few	TRBD2	CATSDAFGLAGAFTDTQYF	TGTGCCACCAGTGATGCGTTCGGGTTAGCGGGAGCCTTCACAGATACGCAGTATTTT
TRBV13	TRBJ2-7	once	.	CASSSPLLRDFAYEQYF	TGTGCCAGCAGCTCTCCTCTTCTCCGGGACTTTGCCTACGAGCAGTACTTC
TRBV7-3	TRBJ2-7	.	TRBD2	CASSPRGGGGYEQYF	TGTGCCAGCAGCCCCCGTGGCGGGGGGGGTTACGAGCAGTACTTC
TRBV25-1	TRBJ1-4	.	.	CATSPFGSNEKLFF	TGTGCCACCTCGCCCTTCGGGTCTAATGAAAAACTGTTTTTT
TRBV11-2	TRBJ2-1	.	.	CASSLFGGREQFF	TGTGCCAGCAGCTTGTTCGGGGGTCGGGAGCAGTTCTTC
TRBV6-1	TRBJ1-2	.	.	CASSEAQSLANYGYTF	TGTGCCAGCAGTGAAGCGCAGTCCCTAGCTAACTATGGCTACACCTTC
TRBV9	TRBJ2-7	.	.	CASSVGLDEQYF	TGTGCCAGCAGCGTAGGGCTTGACGAGCAGTACTTC
TRBV6-5	TRBJ1-1	.	.	CASRSTGSEAFF	TGTGCCAGCAGATCTACAGGGTCTGAAGCTTTCTTT
TRBV12-3/TRBV12-4	TRBJ2-2	.	.	CASSQGYGELFF	TGTGCCAGCAGCCAGGGTTACGGGGAGCTGTTTTTT
TRBV4-3	TRBJ2-3	.	TRBD2	CASSHPPGRGDSDTQYF	TGCGCCAGCAGCCATCCCCCTGGGCGGGGGGACTCAGATACGCAGTATTTT
TRBV30	TRBJ1-2	few	.	CAWSEADNYGYTF	TGTGCCTGGAGCGAGGCGGATAACTATGGCTACACCTTC
TRBV29-1	TRBJ2-4	.	.	CSVAEGGDGIQYF	TGCAGCGTTGCAGAGGGGGGGGACGGCATTCAGTACTTC
TRBV27	TRBJ1-1	.	.	CASRSAGEGVAEAFF	TGTGCCAGCAGATCAGCCGGGGAAGGTGTCGCTGAAGCTTTCTTT
TRBV27	TRBJ1-5	.	.	CASSSPRGVSNQPQHF	TGTGCCAGCAGTTCACCCAGGGGAGTGAGCAATCAGCCCCAGCATTTT
TRBV11-2	TRBJ2-2	.	TRBD1	CASSLRGQGAATGELFF	TGTGCCAGCAGCTTAAGGGGACAGGGGGCTGCCACCGGGGAGCTGTTTTTT
TRBV19	TRBJ2-3	.	.	CASSTQGRGRGTDTQYF	TGTGCCAGTAGTACACAGGGCCGCGGGCGCGGCACAGATACGCAGTATTTT
TRBV19	TRBJ2-1	.	TRBD2	CASSSGGRAFINEQFF	TGTGCCAGTAGTTCGGGGGGGAGGGCCTTCATAAATGAGCAGTTCTTC
TRBV7-9	TRBJ1-1	.	.	CASSFQGMNTEAFF	TGTGCCAGCAGCTTCCAGGGGATGAACACTGAAGCTTTCTTT
TRBV7-9	TRBJ1-1	.	.	CASSLAQGTNTEAFF	TGTGCCAGCAGCTTAGCCCAGGGTACGAACACTGAAGCTTTCTTT
TRBV29-1	TRBJ1-2	.	.	CSVEKARGASGYTF	TGCAGCGTTGAAAAGGCCCGGGGGGCGAGTGGCTACACCTTC
TRBV27	TRBJ2-1	.	TRBD2	CASSPGTSGSINEQFF	TGTGCCAGCAGTCCCGGGACTAGCGGGAGTATCAATGAGCAGTTCTTC
TRBV6-7	TRBJ1-6	.	TRBD1	CASSFRDREKASPLHF	TGTGCCAGCAGTTTCCGGGACAGGGAAAAGGCTTCACCCCTCCACTTT
TRBV5-1	TRBJ2-7	.	TRBD2	CASSRLAGSSYEQYF	TGCGCCAGCAGCAGGCTAGCGGGTAGCTCCTACGAGCAGTACTTC
TRBV14	TRBJ2-5	few	.	CASSHLRGETQYF	TGTGCCAGCAGCCATTTGAGGGGGGAGACCCAGTACTTC
TRBV4-1	TRBJ2-7	.	TRBD1	CASSQETGVGYEQYF	TGCGCCAGCAGCCAAGAGACAGGGGTCGGCTACGAGCAGTACTTC
TRBV12-1	TRBJ2-1	.	.	CASSFGASPYNEQFF	TGTGCCAGCAGCTTTGGGGCTAGCCCTTACAATGAGCAGTTCTTC
TRBV7-2	TRBJ2-7	.	.	CASSLGTAAEQYF	TGTGCCAGCAGCCTGGGGACTGCAGCCGAGCAGTACTTC
TRBV9	TRBJ1-2	.	.	CASTSPDGYTF	TGTGCCAGCACCTCTCCCGATGGCTACACCTTC
TRBV13	TRBJ2-7	.	TRBD2	CASSHRSAGAYEQYF	TGTGCCAGCAGCCACAGGTCCGCGGGGGCCTACGAGCAGTACTTC
TRBV15	TRBJ2-2	.	TRBD2	CATISLAGGQNTGELFF	TGTGCCACCATCTCACTAGCGGGGGGGCAGAACACCGGGGAGCTGTTTTTT
TRBV29-1	TRBJ1-2	.	.	CSVEGSPGGYTF	TGCAGCGTTGAAGGGAGCCCTGGGGGCTACACCTTC
TRBV2	TRBJ2-5	.	TRBD2	CASSVLAGGEETQYF	TGTGCCAGCAGCGTACTAGCGGGAGGGGAAGAGACCCAGTACTTC